This TCR beta chain was recovered during a study of cytomegalovirus exposure and HLA in healthy donors. Study outcomes and limitations: Excluded were some V segments that proved indistinguishable, including TRBV6-2 and TRBV6-3.

Amplification used 60 Vbeta primers and 13 Jbeta primers. Libraries were prepared by immunoSEQ multiplex PCR; TCRdb keeps only in-frame clonotypes and omits some of them. The sample records nearly 110,000 clones, more than 70% being singletons. Only a few counts were recorded for this clone. Antigen: not known. Germline V gives CDR1 LNHDA, CDR2 SQIVND (reference sequence). V lost 6 bases to trimming and J lost 3 bases, with 9 bases between them. The CDR3 contains 14 residues. This TCR was recovered from a man aged 25-45 years in good health and CMV-seronegative. The sequenced sample consisted of PBMCs. The chain links TRBV19 to TRBJ2-6, with TRBD1 as a possible D gene (6 bases). Here the CDR3 DNA reads TGTGCCAGTAGCAGGGGTTATGGGGCCAACGTCCTGACTTTC. It translates to CASSRGYGANVLTF.